A selection of T cell receptor beta chains follows, all from one sample in a study of T cells in Graves' hyperthyroidism and ophthalmopathy. One entry per CDR3 protein results from TCRdb running MiXCR on the multiplex PCR reads. The table has about 640,000 distinct CDR3 sequences, less than 25% seen once. Source material: blood. Every receptor here comes from a man aged 25-45 years with Graves' ophthalmopathy. The CDR3 runs from the conserved cysteine through the conserved F or W.

V,J,CDR3
TRBV6-1,TRBJ2-7,CASSLTTGARTYEQYF
TRBV9,TRBJ2-1,CASSPRLAGGPYNEQFF
TRBV12-3/TRBV12-4,TRBJ1-4,CASSSSVGQGKEKLFF
TRBV12-3/TRBV12-4,TRBJ2-3,CASRFRLSTDTQYF
TRBV7-3,TRBJ2-2,CASSSVAGGGTGELFF
TRBV9,TRBJ1-4,CASVRDRDEKLFF
TRBV4-1,TRBJ1-2,CASSLGGMSNYGYTF
TRBV6-1,TRBJ1-6,CASSEIWGENSPLHF
TRBV14,TRBJ2-7,CASSSGRTSYEQYF
TRBV12-3/TRBV12-4,TRBJ2-3,CASTDRSRPTDTQYF
TRBV7-9,TRBJ2-1,CASSLQASGSLGNEQFF
TRBV11-2,TRBJ1-1,CASSTTAWADTEAFF